The 21 T cell receptor beta chains below all came from one sample that was sequenced in a study of Graves' ophthalmopathy and Graves' hyperthyroidism. Scientists amplified the TCR beta CDR3 regions from RNA transcripts. HTBI primers primed a first-round RT-PCR, and a second-round multiplex PCR followed. TCRdb called the multiplex PCR reads again in MiXCR, with one record for every CDR3 protein. The sample has roughly 700,000 distinct CDR3 sequences; roughly 40% are singletons. Specimen: peripheral blood. The receptors were gathered from an adult man with Graves' ophthalmopathy.

The V and J genes are TRBV12-3 or TRBV12-4 and TRBJ2-2, with D perhaps TRBD1 (5 bases). The V gene lost 4 bases and the J gene lost 0 bases, with 9 bases spanning the gap. This CDR3 comprises 15 residues. In DNA form, the CDR3 reads TGTGCCAGCAGTTCGACAGTGGCGAACACCGGGGAGCTGTTTTTT. Protein sequence: CASSSTVANTGELFF.

This clonotype appeared many times. Sequence at one end of the junction differs from germline and may be a read error. The chain joins TRBV29-1 to TRBJ1-3; D gene ambiguous. The CDR3 consists of 12 residues. Germline V gene lookup returns CDR1 SQVTM and CDR2 ANQGSEA. Here the CDR3 reads CGSSSSGNTIYF. The CDR3 nucleotides read TGTGGCAGTTCATCCTCTGGAAACACCATATATTTT. Filled out from reference TRBV29-1 and TRBJ1-3, the complete variable domain reads SAVISQKPSRDICQRGTSLTIQCQVDSQVTMMFWYRQQPGQSLTLIATANQGSEATYESGFVIDKFPISRPNLTFSTLTVSNMSPEDSSIYLCGSSSSGNTIYFGEGSWLTVV.

The chain carries TRBV10-2 and TRBJ2-7, with 8 bases matching TRBD2. The CDR3 runs to 15 residues. The trim removed 3 bases at V and 5 bases at J, leaving 9 bases unmatched. Germline V lookup: CDR1 WSHSY, CDR2 SAAADI. The CDR3 reads CASSEVFGTSDEQYF. The CDR3 DNA follows: TGCGCCAGCAGTGAAGTGTTCGGGACTAGTGACGAGCAGTACTTC.

This clonotype was seen a handful of times. The V call is TRBV20-1, the J call TRBJ1-2, with D unresolved. This CDR3 contains 12 residues. Germline CDR1 DFQATT, CDR2 SNEGSKA (reference sequence). V lost 3 bases, J lost 0 bases, and 5 bases lay in between. CDR3 nucleotides: TGCAGTGCTAGTGGTCCTAACTATGGCTACACCTTC. As protein: CSASGPNYGYTF.

The chain combines TRBV10-3 with TRBJ2-7; perhaps TRBD1 as D (6 bases). CDR1 and CDR2 from the germline V gene are ENHRY and SYGVKD. This CDR3 region has 16 residues. V was trimmed by 3 bases and J by 2 bases, leaving 17 bases between them. CDR3 amino acids: CAISDPPTGSTYEQYF. CDR3 in DNA: TGTGCCATCAGTGATCCCCCCACAGGGTCCACCTACGAGCAGTACTTC.

This clonotype was seen many times. V and J are TRBV25-1 and TRBJ1-1, with no clear D. CDR3 length: 11 residues. With 7 bases removed from V and 1 base from J, the gap between germline ends came to 4 bases. Germline V CDR1 and CDR2: MGHDK, SYGVNS. In DNA form, the CDR3 reads TGTGCCAGCATGGGGAACACTGAAGCTTTCTTT. Its protein product is CASMGNTEAFF.

This clonotype has ten or more counts. V gene TRBV7-9 combines with J gene TRBJ1-2; no definite D call. V was shortened by 5 bases and J by 4 bases, with 14 bases between the two germline ends. The germline gives CDR1 SEHNR, CDR2 FQNEAQ (reference sequence). The CDR3 extends over 14 amino acids. DNA of the CDR3: TGTGCCAGCAGCCTGCTGGGCACCGGCTATGGCTACACCTTC. It codes for CASSLLGTGYGYTF.

The sample holds many counts of this clonotype. V is TRBV15 and J is TRBJ2-7, with a possible D match to TRBD2 (5 bases). Germline assignment: CDR1 LNHNV and CDR2 YYDKDF (reference sequence). Between the trimmed V and J ends, which lost 0 bases and 0 bases, there was a span of 12 bases. The CDR3 is made up of 16 amino acids. The CDR3 protein is CATSREWTSFSYEQYF. The CDR3 nucleotides are TGTGCCACCAGCAGAGAGTGGACTTCGTTCTCCTACGAGCAGTACTTC.

This clonotype was counted ten times or more. This sequence joins TRBV11-2 and TRBJ1-2; D gene unclear. This CDR3 is 15 amino acids long. Germline V gives CDR1 SGHAT, CDR2 FQNNGV. Trimming took off 0 bases at V and 0 bases at J, with 8 bases between the two ends. CDR3 region: CASSLDPLANYGYTF. CDR3 nucleotide sequence: TGTGCCAGCAGCTTAGATCCACTAGCTAACTATGGCTACACCTTC.

The sample holds many counts of this clonotype. The chain uses TRBV15 and TRBJ2-7; D perhaps matches TRBD2 (6 bases). Trimming stripped 0 bases from V and 6 bases from J, with 12 bases between. Germline V gene sequence: CDR1 LNHNV, CDR2 YYDKDF (reference sequence). CDR3 length equals 14 residues. CDR3 region: CATSRDHAGFEQYF. In DNA form, the CDR3 reads TGTGCCACCAGCAGAGATCATGCGGGATTCGAGCAGTACTTC.

The genes are TRBV6-5 and TRBJ2-7; TRBD2 is a possible D gene (6 bases). CDR3 length equals 16 residues. V was trimmed by 0 bases and J by 3 bases, leaving 15 bases between them. The germline V gene encodes CDR1 MNHEY and CDR2 SVGAGI. The CDR3 loop reads CASSYSRRDGHYEQYF. As DNA, the CDR3 is TGTGCCAGCAGTTACTCGAGGCGGGACGGACACTACGAGCAGTACTTC.

V and J are TRBV7-9 and TRBJ1-4; D may be TRBD1 (5 bases). The CDR3 runs to 15 residues. Germline V gene data show CDR1 as SEHNR and CDR2 as FQNEAQ (reference sequence). V was shortened by 1 base and J by 3 bases, with 9 bases between the two germline ends. The CDR3 here is CASSLEGNPNEKLFF. The CDR3 nucleotides are TGTGCCAGCAGCTTAGAGGGGAACCCTAATGAAAAACTGTTTTTT.

The chain couples TRBV6-1 to TRBJ1-2, with 8 nucleotides matching TRBD1. Germline assignment: CDR1 MNHNS and CDR2 SASEGT. The V segment lost 2 bases and the J segment 11 bases; nucleotides outside the gene matches: 10. CDR3 length: 14 amino acids. CDR3 residues: CASSESIDRGRYTF. CDR3 bases: TGTGCCAGCAGTGAATCCATTGACAGGGGACGGTACACCTTC.

The chain carries TRBV10-3 and TRBJ1-5; TRBD1 might be the D (5 bases). The germline V gene has CDR1 ENHRY and CDR2 SYGVKD. This CDR3 comprises 12 residues. The germline V and J ends were trimmed by 10 bases and 3 bases, with 10 bases remaining between them. The CDR3 sequence: CATRGTNQPQHF. For the CDR3, the DNA is TGTGCCACACGGGGGACCAATCAGCCCCAGCATTTT.

The chain uses TRBV6-1 and TRBJ2-7; D might be TRBD2 (5 bases). This CDR3 has 14 amino acids. From germline, CDR1 is MNHNS and CDR2 SASEGT. V was shortened by 7 bases and J by 1 base, with 14 bases between the two germline ends. CDR3 coding DNA: TGTGCCAGCAAGTATCTCCGGGGATCCTACGAGCAGTACTTC. This encodes CASKYLRGSYEQYF.

This clonotype was observed at least ten times. This chain connects TRBV15 to TRBJ2-6; weak D call: TRBD1 (5 bases). CDR1 and CDR2 from the germline V gene are LNHNV and YYDKDF (reference sequence). Trimming took off 0 bases at V and 0 bases at J, with 12 bases between the two ends. CDR3 length equals 18 residues. The CDR3 loop reads CATSRDIQGNSGANVLTF. The CDR3 DNA sequence: TGTGCCACCAGCAGAGATATCCAGGGCAACTCTGGGGCCAACGTCCTGACTTTC.

The chain is built from TRBV20-1 and TRBJ2-7; tentatively, D is TRBD1 or TRBD2 (5 bases each). CDR3 size: 16 residues. Between the trimmed V and J ends, which lost 3 bases and 0 bases, there was a span of 18 bases. The germline V gene encodes CDR1 DFQATT and CDR2 SNEGSKA (reference sequence). CDR3 in DNA: TGCAGTGCTAGCTTACCCGGACGGGGCGGCTCCTACGAGCAGTACTTC. It encodes CSASLPGRGGSYEQYF.

This clonotype has just a few counts. The chain is built from TRBV5-1 and TRBJ2-7; 8 bases map to TRBD1. The CDR3 sequence is 15 residues long. The germline CDR1 and CDR2 sequences are SGHRS and YFSETQ. J lost 5 bases, V lost 0 bases, and 7 bases had no gene match. The chain's CDR3 is CASSLGLDRAHEQYF. The DNA for the CDR3 is TGCGCCAGCAGCTTGGGGTTGGACAGGGCCCACGAGCAGTACTTC.

Details on this clonotype: At one boundary the junction diverges from the germline segment, which might be a read error. V usage is TRBV19 and J usage is TRBJ1-1; D is undetermined. The CDR3 runs 13 residues. Germline V gene sequence: CDR1 LNHDA, CDR2 SQIVND (reference sequence). The CDR3 sequence: CASSVDTDREAFF. The CDR3 DNA follows: TGTGCCAGTAGTGTAGACACCGACCGTGAAGCTTTCTTT.

The chain joins TRBV19 to TRBJ1-1; the D is unclear. V gave up 6 bases and J gave up 2 bases, with 13 bases separating them. Germline V gene sequence: CDR1 LNHDA, CDR2 SQIVND (reference sequence). This CDR3 region has 14 residues. CDR3 amino acids: CASSGETGNTEAFF. Written as DNA, the CDR3 is TGTGCCAGTAGCGGGGAGACGGGAAACACTGAAGCTTTCTTT.

The chain carries TRBV7-9 and TRBJ2-2, with 10 bases matching TRBD1. J was trimmed by 7 bases and V by 5 bases; bases with no gene match: 7. CDR1 and CDR2 (germline): SEHNR, FQNEAQ (reference sequence). CDR3 length: 15 residues. The CDR3 sequence: CASSPRQGAHGELFF. Here the CDR3 DNA reads TGTGCCAGCAGCCCCCGACAGGGGGCACACGGGGAGCTGTTTTTT.